This T cell receptor beta chain came from a study of identical twins. Overall study findings and caveats: Possibly, invariant MAIT and iNKT cells partly confounded zero-insertion analyses. In drawing conclusions, the study used cross-sectional statistical analysis and did not follow the same donors. Out-of-frame beta chain sequences displayed weaker excess sharing between twins.

A universal primer site was created by template switching, with the cDNA bearing unique molecular identifiers. TCRdb re-analysed the 5' RACE reads in MiXCR, keeping a single row per CDR3 protein. Here the sample spans 1.5 million to 2 million distinct CDR3 sequences, roughly 35% being singletons. In its sample, this clonotype was seen many times. The antigen is undetermined. The CDR3 is made up of 16 amino acids. V dropped 2 bases and J dropped 4 bases, with 17 bases sitting between them. Material for sequencing was cord blood. This chain joins TRBV12-3 or TRBV12-4 and TRBJ1-2, with D perhaps TRBD1 (6 bases). The receptor was derived from a newborn girl in good health. The CDR3 bases are TGTGCCAGCAGTTTATCTCGCACGGGGGCTAGCTATGGCTACACCTTC. Translated, it gives CASSLSRTGASYGYTF.